A selection of T cell receptor beta chains follows, all from one sample in a study of shared clonotypes between healthy human individuals. The assay was immunoSEQ multiplex PCR, and TCRdb's table has in-frame clones only and misses some. Of roughly 2.5 million clones listed, approximately 92% are singletons. The sequenced sample was naive CD4+ T cells sorted from blood. Source of these receptors: a man younger than 35 in good health. Each CDR3 is given with its conserved first and last residue. Fields, in order: CDR3 protein, D gene, J gene, V gene, CDR3 length. A D gene is named only where the DNA matches it firmly.

CDR3aa: CASRRGTGGSYEQYF
d_gene: TRBD1
j_gene: TRBJ2-7
v_gene: TRBV6-5
len: 15

CDR3aa: CSAQTTESPYEQYF
d_gene: NA
j_gene: TRBJ2-7
v_gene: TRBV29-1
len: 14

CDR3aa: CASSQPGQKNTEAFF
d_gene: NA
j_gene: TRBJ1-1
v_gene: TRBV4-1
len: 15

CDR3aa: CASSLEGQASNQPQHF
d_gene: TRBD1
j_gene: TRBJ1-5
v_gene: TRBV5-5
len: 16

CDR3aa: CASSPGQSPETQYF
d_gene: NA
j_gene: TRBJ2-5
v_gene: TRBV18
len: 14

CDR3aa: CASSPGTEGTDTQYF
d_gene: TRBD1
j_gene: TRBJ2-3
v_gene: TRBV27
len: 15

CDR3aa: CASSMEVSHYTDTQYF
d_gene: NA
j_gene: TRBJ2-3
v_gene: TRBV27
len: 16

CDR3aa: CASSLGWGRGNTEAFF
d_gene: NA
j_gene: TRBJ1-1
v_gene: TRBV27
len: 16

CDR3aa: CASSPQTGLNTEALF
d_gene: NA
j_gene: TRBJ1-1
v_gene: TRBV5-6
len: 15

CDR3aa: CAWTGGNTDTQYF
d_gene: NA
j_gene: TRBJ2-3
v_gene: TRBV30
len: 13

CDR3aa: CASSWGTSGRALDTQYF
d_gene: TRBD2
j_gene: TRBJ2-3
v_gene: TRBV5-5
len: 17

CDR3aa: CAWSKGNFPEAFF
d_gene: NA
j_gene: TRBJ1-1
v_gene: TRBV30
len: 13

CDR3aa: CSVVEGSSPLHF
d_gene: NA
j_gene: TRBJ1-6
v_gene: TRBV29-1
len: 12

CDR3aa: CASSVAGQGNQPQHF
d_gene: NA
j_gene: TRBJ1-5
v_gene: TRBV9
len: 15

CDR3aa: CASSLGQTLTETQYF
d_gene: NA
j_gene: TRBJ2-5
v_gene: TRBV5-1
len: 15

CDR3aa: CAYDWAGANVLTF
d_gene: NA
j_gene: TRBJ2-6
v_gene: TRBV30
len: 13

CDR3aa: CACQGYHEQYF
d_gene: NA
j_gene: TRBJ2-7
v_gene: TRBV30
len: 11

CDR3aa: CAISQDTNYEQYF
d_gene: NA
j_gene: TRBJ2-7
v_gene: TRBV10-3
len: 13

CDR3aa: CASSQAWDNEQFF
d_gene: NA
j_gene: TRBJ2-1
v_gene: TRBV4-1
len: 13

CDR3aa: CASSDGTSGRSGNEQFF
d_gene: TRBD2
j_gene: TRBJ2-1
v_gene: TRBV13
len: 17

CDR3aa: CASSLLPGNWDGYTF
d_gene: NA
j_gene: TRBJ1-2
v_gene: TRBV7-9
len: 15

CDR3aa: CAWKKRGAQETQYF
d_gene: TRBD2
j_gene: TRBJ2-5
v_gene: TRBV30
len: 14

CDR3aa: CASSIEVGLGYTF
d_gene: NA
j_gene: TRBJ1-2
v_gene: TRBV19
len: 13

CDR3aa: CAISEDPGQPQHF
d_gene: NA
j_gene: TRBJ1-5
v_gene: TRBV10-3
len: 13

CDR3aa: CASSLVGSNQPQHF
d_gene: NA
j_gene: TRBJ1-5
v_gene: TRBV5-6
len: 14

CDR3aa: CASSPQGVRSDTQYF
d_gene: TRBD1
j_gene: TRBJ2-3
v_gene: TRBV4-1
len: 15

CDR3aa: CASSVGSHNEQFF
d_gene: NA
j_gene: TRBJ2-1
v_gene: TRBV9
len: 13

CDR3aa: CASSLESLVSTGELFF
d_gene: NA
j_gene: TRBJ2-2
v_gene: TRBV5-6
len: 16

CDR3aa: CASSPRTSGGRETQYF
d_gene: TRBD2
j_gene: TRBJ2-5
v_gene: TRBV5-4
len: 16

CDR3aa: CASSDRREAVQFF
d_gene: NA
j_gene: TRBJ2-1
v_gene: TRBV25-1
len: 13

CDR3aa: CASSTRQGAGYGYTF
d_gene: TRBD1
j_gene: TRBJ1-2
v_gene: TRBV7-2
len: 15

CDR3aa: CASSPGGGGPDTQYF
d_gene: TRBD2
j_gene: TRBJ2-3
v_gene: TRBV18
len: 15

CDR3aa: CASSLGPATYEQYF
d_gene: NA
j_gene: TRBJ2-7
v_gene: TRBV7-9
len: 14

CDR3aa: CATVSANTGELFF
d_gene: NA
j_gene: TRBJ2-2
v_gene: TRBV6-1
len: 13

CDR3aa: CASSGTSGGGEPQFF
d_gene: TRBD2
j_gene: TRBJ2-1
v_gene: TRBV10-1
len: 15

CDR3aa: CAYWDRGFHF
d_gene: NA
j_gene: TRBJ1-6
v_gene: TRBV30
len: 10

CDR3aa: CASSSPGAAGANVLTF
d_gene: NA
j_gene: TRBJ2-6
v_gene: TRBV28
len: 16

CDR3aa: CASSYSRQNQETQYF
d_gene: NA
j_gene: TRBJ2-5
v_gene: TRBV6-6
len: 15

CDR3aa: CASSRNKDRGRTDTQYF
d_gene: TRBD1
j_gene: TRBJ2-3
v_gene: TRBV4-3
len: 17

CDR3aa: CASSPQFSTNEKLFF
d_gene: NA
j_gene: TRBJ1-4
v_gene: TRBV7-9
len: 15

CDR3aa: CAISEFLLGGDGYEQYF
d_gene: TRBD2
j_gene: TRBJ2-7
v_gene: TRBV10-3
len: 17

CDR3aa: CASSQGQRTDTQYF
d_gene: NA
j_gene: TRBJ2-3
v_gene: TRBV14
len: 14

CDR3aa: CASRQPGYRNQPQHF
d_gene: NA
j_gene: TRBJ1-5
v_gene: TRBV12-2
len: 15

CDR3aa: CGQHPNEQYF
d_gene: NA
j_gene: TRBJ2-7
v_gene: TRBV25-1
len: 10

CDR3aa: CASSDTGLPLF
d_gene: NA
j_gene: TRBJ1-3
v_gene: TRBV6-1
len: 11

CDR3aa: CASSLVQVSSYNEQFF
d_gene: NA
j_gene: TRBJ2-1
v_gene: TRBV11-2
len: 16

CDR3aa: CASSEGGVETQYF
d_gene: NA
j_gene: TRBJ2-5
v_gene: TRBV2
len: 13

CDR3aa: CSVAGGPNTGELFF
d_gene: NA
j_gene: TRBJ2-2
v_gene: TRBV29-1
len: 14

CDR3aa: CASSQDPGGGDTQYF
d_gene: TRBD1
j_gene: TRBJ2-3
v_gene: TRBV4-3
len: 15

CDR3aa: CASSPRTGGRDSYGYTF
d_gene: TRBD1
j_gene: TRBJ1-2
v_gene: TRBV19
len: 17

CDR3aa: CAWSVGHPNQPQHF
d_gene: NA
j_gene: TRBJ1-5
v_gene: TRBV30
len: 14

CDR3aa: CASSGLSSYNEQFF
d_gene: NA
j_gene: TRBJ2-1
v_gene: TRBV2
len: 14

CDR3aa: CAWSGHIYEQYF
d_gene: NA
j_gene: TRBJ2-7
v_gene: TRBV30
len: 12

CDR3aa: CASSLGVGGPYEQYF
d_gene: NA
j_gene: TRBJ2-7
v_gene: TRBV7-9
len: 15

CDR3aa: CASSEAVAPLHF
d_gene: NA
j_gene: TRBJ1-6
v_gene: TRBV2
len: 12

CDR3aa: CSVGSGLGNTIYF
d_gene: NA
j_gene: TRBJ1-3
v_gene: TRBV29-1
len: 13

CDR3aa: CASMRTSNQPQHF
d_gene: NA
j_gene: TRBJ1-5
v_gene: TRBV19
len: 13

CDR3aa: CASSFGGARNQPQHF
d_gene: NA
j_gene: TRBJ1-5
v_gene: TRBV5-7
len: 15

CDR3aa: CASSGQKNSPLHF
d_gene: TRBD1
j_gene: TRBJ1-6
v_gene: TRBV18
len: 13

CDR3aa: CAITGGNSPLHF
d_gene: TRBD1
j_gene: TRBJ1-6
v_gene: TRBV10-3
len: 12